What follows is one T cell receptor beta chain and its context. The data originate from a study of patients and donors after allogeneic stem cell transplantation. The CDR3 spans 13 residues. The germline CDR1 and CDR2 sequences are SQVTM and ANQGSEA. V was trimmed by 4 bases and J by 2 bases, leaving 11 bases between them. One entry per CDR3 protein results from TCRdb running MiXCR on the RT-PCR reads. The sample includes around 170,000 distinct CDR3 sequences, roughly 22% of them seen just once. Sequencing used blood, either unsorted or a sorted T cell fraction (not recorded which). The sequence was collected from a human donor who was either an allogeneic HSCT recipient or a stem cell or donor lymphocyte infusion donor (not recorded which). It is not recorded whose cells these are; they may come from a transplant donor. The gene calls are TRBV29-1 and TRBJ2-5; tentative D call: TRBD1 (5 bases). In nucleotides, the CDR3 is TGCAGCGTTGTGGGGCAGACGCAAGAGACCCAGTACTTC. This translates into CSVVGQTQETQYF.